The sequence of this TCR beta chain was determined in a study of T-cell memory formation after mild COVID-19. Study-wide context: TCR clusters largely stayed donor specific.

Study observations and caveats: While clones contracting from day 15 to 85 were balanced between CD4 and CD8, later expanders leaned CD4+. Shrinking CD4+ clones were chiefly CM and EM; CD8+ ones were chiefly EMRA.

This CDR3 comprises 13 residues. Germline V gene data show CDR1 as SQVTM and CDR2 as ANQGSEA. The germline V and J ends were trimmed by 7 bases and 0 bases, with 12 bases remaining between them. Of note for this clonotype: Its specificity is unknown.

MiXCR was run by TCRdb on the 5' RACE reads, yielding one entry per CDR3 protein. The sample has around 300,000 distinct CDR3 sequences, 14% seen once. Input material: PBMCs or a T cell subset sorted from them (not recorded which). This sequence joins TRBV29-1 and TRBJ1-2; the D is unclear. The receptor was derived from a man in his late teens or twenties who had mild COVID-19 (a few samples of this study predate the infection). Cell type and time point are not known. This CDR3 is CSAPGKANYGYTF. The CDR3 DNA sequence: TGCAGCGCACCCGGGAAAGCTAACTATGGCTACACCTTC.